These 29 T cell receptor beta chains were sequenced from one sample in a study of T cells after somatic rescue of genetic block. Clones were read by immunoSEQ multiplex PCR, and TCRdb kept only the in-frame ones, dropping some. The sample shows about 110,000 clones, about nine tenths of them seen only once. The sequenced material came from peripheral blood mononuclear cells (PBMCs). The receptors stem from a woman younger than 30.

This chain joins TRBV19 and TRBJ1-6; the D gene is possibly TRBD1 (6 bases). Per germline, CDR1 LNHDA and CDR2 SQIVND (reference sequence). Trimming stripped 6 bases from V and 1 base from J, with 19 bases between. There are 18 residues in the CDR3. Here the CDR3 reads CASRIQGNLGSYNSPLHF. CDR3 sequence (DNA): TGTGCCAGTAGAATTCAGGGGAATCTTGGGTCCTATAATTCACCCCTCCACTTT.

The V call is TRBV28, the J call TRBJ1-1; D is perhaps TRBD1 (5 bases). Deletions cut 6 bases from V and 4 bases from J, with 15 bases between. Germline-derived CDR1 and CDR2 are MDHEN and SYDVKM. The CDR3 is made up of 14 amino acids. The CDR3 region is CASSPPRVGTEAFF. CDR3 DNA: TGTGCCAGCAGCCCTCCCAGGGTGGGCACTGAAGCTTTCTTT.

The chain is built from TRBV10-3 and TRBJ2-1; 12 bases are shared with TRBD2. The V gene end was trimmed by 5 bases and the J gene end by 9 bases; junction bases not matched to a gene: 5. Germline V gene lookup returns CDR1 ENHRY and CDR2 SYGVKD. The CDR3 runs to 14 residues. As DNA, the CDR3 is TGTGCCATCAGTCCCGCGGGACTAGCGGGTGAGCAGTTCTTC. It encodes CAISPAGLAGEQFF.

This sequence joins TRBV11-2 and TRBJ2-2; weak D call: TRBD1 (6 bases). This CDR3 contains 15 residues. Germline CDR1 SGHAT, CDR2 FQNNGV. Trimming pared 5 bases from V and 0 bases from J, leaving 10 bases between. The CDR3 reads CASSPQGTNTGELFF. The CDR3 coding sequence is TGTGCCAGCAGCCCACAGGGCACGAACACCGGGGAGCTGTTTTTT.

V is TRBV7-9 and J is TRBJ1-2, with 8 bases fitting TRBD1. J lost 2 bases, V lost 4 bases, and 3 bases had no gene match. The CDR3 loop spans 14 amino acids. Germline assignment: CDR1 SEHNR and CDR2 FQNEAQ (reference sequence). CDR3 coding DNA: TGTGCCAGCAGCTCACAGGGGGGAAACTATGGCTACACCTTC. Translating it yields CASSSQGGNYGYTF.

Comments on this clone: One end of the junction varies from germline; a read error may be responsible. The V and J genes are TRBV10-3 and TRBJ1-1; D not resolved. This CDR3 contains 15 residues. Germline V gives CDR1 ENHRY, CDR2 SYGVKD. CDR3 region: CAISDTPELNTEAFF. The CDR3 nucleotides read TGTGCCATCAGTGACACTCCCGAACTAAACACTGAAGCTTTTTTT.

V and J are TRBV9 and TRBJ2-3; D remains ambiguous. CDR3 length: 19 residues. Germline V gives CDR1 SGDLS, CDR2 YYNGEE. V dropped 0 bases and J dropped 2 bases, with 22 bases sitting between them. The CDR3 region has the DNA TGTGCCAGCAGCGTAGGACCTTCTTTCGACATCATCTCCACAGATACGCAGTATTTT. Its protein is CASSVGPSFDIISTDTQYF.

J is TRBJ2-1 and V is TRBV4-2; D might be TRBD2 (6 bases). The V gene's germline CDR1 is LGHNA and CDR2 YNFKEQ. Trimming shortened V by 0 bases and J by 3 bases, and 6 bases separated the two germline ends. CDR3 size: 14 residues. This CDR3 reads CASSQEGGYNEQFF. In DNA form, the CDR3 reads TGTGCCAGCAGCCAAGAGGGAGGCTACAATGAGCAGTTCTTC.

V usage is TRBV18 and J usage is TRBJ1-2; 7 positions agree with TRBD1. The germline V gene has CDR1 KGHSH and CDR2 LQKENI. The CDR3 covers 13 residues. Trimming cost V 6 bases and J 2 bases; bases outside gene matches: 3. The CDR3 sequence: CASSLGQNYGYTF. The CDR3 DNA sequence: TGTGCCAGCTCTCTGGGACAGAACTATGGCTACACCTTC.

The genes are TRBV19 and TRBJ1-1; D remains ambiguous. This CDR3 comprises 13 residues. Germline CDR1 and CDR2: LNHDA and SQIVND (reference sequence). The V gene lost 1 base and the J gene lost 7 bases, with 10 bases spanning the gap. The CDR3 nucleotides are TGTGCCAGTAGTATAGTTTACGAAGGTGAAGCTTTCTTT. Encoded protein: CASSIVYEGEAFF.

The rearrangement joins TRBV19 to TRBJ1-2; possible D gene TRBD1, 6 bases. V was pared by 4 bases and J by 2 bases, with 14 bases between. The CDR3 is 15 residues long. The germline V gene encodes CDR1 LNHDA and CDR2 SQIVND (reference sequence). The CDR3: CASSTAGTPNYGYTF. The DNA for the CDR3 is TGTGCCAGTAGTACTGCGGGGACACCAAACTATGGCTACACCTTC.

This clone was detected only once. CDR3 nucleotides: TGTGCCATCAGTGACGTACGCCACACCGGGGAGCTGTTTTTT. Amino acid sequence: CAISDVRHTGELFF. The chain carries TRBV10-3 and TRBJ2-2; D is unresolved. Trimming removed 3 bases at V and 3 bases at J, with 8 bases between. Germline V lookup: CDR1 ENHRY, CDR2 SYGVKD. The CDR3 has 14 amino acids.

The V gene is TRBV30, the J gene TRBJ1-1, with TRBD1 identical over 8 bases. Per the germline V gene, CDR1 is GTSNPN and CDR2 is SVGIG (reference sequence). The CDR3 runs 14 residues. V gave up 4 bases and J gave up 1 base; unmatched junction bases: 5. The CDR3 region is CAWTRQGKNTEAFF. The DNA of the CDR3 is TGTGCCTGGACGCGACAGGGGAAGAACACTGAAGCTTTCTTT.

The rearrangement uses TRBV6-5 and TRBJ2-3; TRBD2 matches 9 bases. This CDR3 comprises 16 residues. CDR1 is MNHEY, CDR2 SVGAGI, per germline. After removal of 0 bases from V and 2 bases from J, the junction contained 3 bases not matched to a gene. CDR3 nucleotide sequence: TGTGCCAGCAGTTACTCCCTAGCGGGGTTCACAGATACGCAGTATTTT. This translates into CASSYSLAGFTDTQYF.

The V gene is TRBV18, the J gene TRBJ1-4; no firm D call. The CDR3 runs to 16 residues. Germline CDR1 KGHSH, CDR2 LQKENI. The ends were cut back, 2 bases at V and 2 bases at J, with 12 bases in the middle. The CDR3 region has the DNA TGTGCCAGCTCACCAGAGACCCGAACTACTAATGAAAAACTGTTTTTT. The encoded protein is CASSPETRTTNEKLFF.

V gene TRBV5-4 combines with J gene TRBJ2-1; possibly TRBD1 for D (6 bases). Trimming removed 2 bases from V and 9 bases from J, with 12 bases in between. Germline V lookup: CDR1 SGHNT, CDR2 YYREEE (reference sequence). The length of the CDR3 is 13 residues. The CDR3 loop is CASSLQGGIEQFF. The CDR3, as DNA: TGTGCCAGCAGCTTACAGGGTGGGATTGAGCAGTTCTTC.

The CDR3 spells CASSSGLMNTGELFF. CDR3 DNA: TGTGCCAGCAGCTCTGGACTGATGAACACCGGGGAGCTGTTTTTT. V is TRBV7-2 and J is TRBJ2-2, with D perhaps TRBD2 (5 bases). The germline V and J ends were trimmed by 4 bases and 1 base, with 10 bases remaining between them. CDR1 and CDR2 from the germline V gene are SGHTA and FQGNSA. CDR3 size: 15 residues. Drawing the rest from reference TRBV7-2 and TRBJ2-2, the complete variable domain is GAGVSQSPSNKVTEKGKDVELRCDPISGHTALYWYRQSLGQGLEFLIYFQGNSAPDKSGLPSDRFSAERTGGSVSTLTIQRTQQEDSAVYLCASSSGLMNTGELFFGEGSRLTVL.

V is TRBV19 and J is TRBJ1-2, with 10 positions matching TRBD1. Germline V gives CDR1 LNHDA, CDR2 SQIVND (reference sequence). The junction had 9 bases not matched to a gene; V was cut back by 5 bases and J by 6 bases. This CDR3 comprises 15 residues. The CDR3 sequence is CASSLRDRGGDGYTF. The DNA of the CDR3 is TGTGCCAGTAGTCTCCGGGACAGGGGAGGGGATGGCTACACCTTC.

V gene TRBV2 combines with J gene TRBJ1-5, with a possible D match to TRBD1 (6 bases). Germline V gene sequence: CDR1 SNHLY, CDR2 FYNNEI. V was shortened by 4 bases and J by 6 bases, with 19 bases between the two germline ends. CDR3 length equals 16 residues. The CDR3 loop reads CASSGTKGGGGQPQHF. In DNA, the CDR3 is TGTGCCAGCAGTGGAACCAAAGGAGGGGGGGGTCAGCCCCAGCATTTT.

The chain has TRBV4-3 and TRBJ1-5; a weak D match, TRBD1 (6 bases). Germline CDR1 and CDR2: LGHNA and YSLEER. Trimming removed 5 bases at V and 2 bases at J, with 13 bases between. The CDR3 contains 15 residues. The CDR3 bases are TGCGCCAGCAGCATGAGCAGGGGAGGCAATCAGCCCCAGCATTTT. Translating it yields CASSMSRGGNQPQHF.

Of note for this clone: Other nucleotide sequences from this sample produce the same CDR3. This chain joins TRBV28 and TRBJ2-7; D ambiguous. The CDR3 covers 11 residues. CDR1 is MDHEN and CDR2 is SYDVKM in the germline V gene. V lost 5 bases and J lost 4, with 6 bases in between. CDR3 region: CASSLTYEQYF. The CDR3 DNA reads TGTGCCAGCAGTCTCACGTACGAGCAGTACTTC.

The J gene is TRBJ2-3, the V gene TRBV5-5; the D call may be TRBD1 or TRBD2 (5 bases each). The germline V gene encodes CDR1 SGHKS and CDR2 YYEKEE (reference sequence). Trimming pared 4 bases from V and 2 bases from J, leaving 14 bases between. The CDR3 spans 15 residues. The CDR3 sequence: CASSGGQGSTDTQYF. The CDR3, as DNA: TGTGCCAGCAGCGGGGGTCAGGGTTCCACAGATACGCAGTATTTT.

The genes are TRBV14 and TRBJ1-1; tentative D call: TRBD1 (6 bases). Trimming shortened V by 5 bases and J by 0 bases, and 16 bases separated the two germline ends. Germline CDR1 is SGHDN and CDR2 is FVKESK. The CDR3 contains 16 residues. CDR3 amino acids: CASSTTEQGLNTEAFF. In DNA form, the CDR3 reads TGTGCCAGCAGCACAACGGAACAGGGCTTGAACACTGAAGCTTTCTTT.

The CDR3 reads CASSPQDTEAFF. The CDR3 bases are TGTGCCAGCAGCCCCCAGGACACTGAAGCTTTCTTT. The J gene is TRBJ1-1, the V gene TRBV13; no clear D gene. This CDR3 is built from 12 residues. V was cut by 5 bases and J by 3 bases, with 7 bases left in between. Germline CDR1 is PRHDT and CDR2 is FYEKMQ (reference sequence).

The rearrangement joins TRBV28 to TRBJ1-1, with a possible D match to TRBD1 (6 bases). V gave up 3 bases and J gave up 4 bases, with 18 bases separating them. Germline V gives CDR1 MDHEN, CDR2 SYDVKM. There are 16 residues in the CDR3. DNA for the CDR3: TGTGCCAGCAGTTTTCTCAGGGGTAAGGACGCCACTGAAGCTTTCTTT. It codes for CASSFLRGKDATEAFF.

Here the CDR3 reads CASRGGGETQYF. Written as DNA, the CDR3 is TGTGCCAGCAGAGGAGGAGGGGAGACCCAGTACTTC. This rearrangement joins TRBV2 to TRBJ2-5; perhaps TRBD2 as D (6 bases). Germline values: CDR1 SNHLY, CDR2 FYNNEI. Trimming pared 6 bases from V and 5 bases from J, leaving 10 bases between. CDR3 length: 12 amino acids. The variable domain in full, completed from reference TRBV2 and TRBJ2-5, reads EPEVTQTPSHQVTQMGQEVILRCVPISNHLYFYWYRQILGQKVEFLVSFYNNEISEKSEIFDDQFSVERPDGSNFTLKIRSTKLEDSAMYFCASRGGGETQYFGPGTRLLVL.

The gene calls are TRBV6-5 and TRBJ2-1, with a weak D call TRBD2 (7 bases). V gave up 8 bases and J gave up 6 bases, with 14 bases separating them. The CDR3 contains 13 residues. Germline V gives CDR1 MNHEY, CDR2 SVGAGI. DNA of the CDR3: TGTGCCAGCGGACCGGGGGGCCCCAATGAGCAGTTCTTC. It specifies CASGPGGPNEQFF.

The chain couples TRBV2 to TRBJ2-5; D is possibly TRBD1 (6 bases). In germline, CDR1 is SNHLY, CDR2 FYNNEI. CDR3 length: 15 residues. V was trimmed by 7 bases and J by 1 base, leaving 16 bases between them. DNA of the CDR3: TGTGCCAGCATCCCGGGACAAAGTTTCCAAGAGACCCAGTACTTC. The encoded protein is CASIPGQSFQETQYF.

The chain is built from TRBV4-1 and TRBJ1-2, with D perhaps TRBD1 (5 bases). The CDR3 runs 12 residues. Trimming left V 1 base short and J 8 bases short, with 8 bases between. Germline-derived CDR1 and CDR2 are MGHRA and YSYEKL. For the CDR3, the DNA is TGCGCCAGCAGCCAAGTGGGGGGAGGCTACACCTTC. This encodes CASSQVGGGYTF.